Following are 5 T cell receptor beta chains from one sample sequenced in a study of blood T cell repertoires in COVID-19. Profiling relied on immunoSEQ multiplex PCR, and the TCRdb table lists in-frame clones only, not all of them. In the table there are 30,000 to 40,000 clones, almost 90% of which are singletons. The material sequenced was peripheral blood. These receptors originate from a human donor in a cohort sampled during active COVID-19.

Only one count was recorded for this clone. The chain joins TRBV4-2 to TRBJ2-1, with D hard to call. The ends were cut back, 4 bases at V and 4 bases at J, with 14 bases in the middle. Germline V gene sequence: CDR1 LGHNA, CDR2 YNFKEQ. This CDR3 is built from 15 residues. Here the CDR3 reads CASSRSTSFYNEQFF. The CDR3 region has the DNA TGTGCCAGCAGCCGGAGTACTTCCTTTTACAATGAGCAGTTCTTC.

Points on this clone: The junction does not match germline at one end; this may be a read error. The V gene is TRBV3-1 (or the pseudogene TRBV3-2), the J gene TRBJ2-7; a weak D match, TRBD1 (6 bases). Per the germline V gene, CDR1 is LGHDT and CDR2 is YNNKEL (reference sequence). The CDR3 is made up of 13 amino acids. For the CDR3, the DNA is TGTGCCAGCAACCAACAGGGCTCCTACGAGCAGTACTTC. Residues: CASNQQGSYEQYF.

The chain couples TRBV23-1 to TRBJ2-5; 14 bases map to TRBD2. TRBV23-1 belongs to the ORF category, with a function that is uncertain. This CDR3 is 19 amino acids long. Trimming cost V 0 bases and J 1 base; bases outside gene matches: 7. CDR3 amino acids: CASSQSKGLAGAAQETQYF. The CDR3, as DNA: TGCGCCAGCAGTCAATCCAAGGGACTAGCGGGGGCCGCCCAAGAGACCCAGTACTTC.

The chain is built from TRBV9 and TRBJ2-1; D is perhaps TRBD2 (6 bases). CDR3 length: 15 amino acids. Trimming pared 2 bases from V and 9 bases from J, leaving 18 bases between. In germline, CDR1 is SGDLS, CDR2 YYNGEE. The CDR3 DNA reads as TGTGCCAGCAGCGTTTCAAATGGGGGGAGTGGTGAGCAGTTCTTC. As protein: CASSVSNGGSGEQFF. Full variable domain (outside the CDR3, taken from reference TRBV9 and TRBJ2-1): DSGVTQTPKHLITATGQRVTLRCSPRSGDLSVYWYQQSLDQGLQFLIQYYNGEERAKGNILERFSAQQFPDLHSELNLSSLELGDSALYFCASSVSNGGSGEQFFGPGTRLTVL.

The chain uses TRBV9 and TRBJ1-6; weak D call: TRBD1 (6 bases). The germline V gene encodes CDR1 SGDLS and CDR2 YYNGEE. The CDR3 has 16 amino acids. Trimming took 4 bases from V and 4 from J, leaving 15 bases between them. The CDR3 nucleotides are TGTGCCAGCAGCTTAACGGACAGAGCTTATAATTCACCCCTCCACTTT. Translated, it gives CASSLTDRAYNSPLHF.